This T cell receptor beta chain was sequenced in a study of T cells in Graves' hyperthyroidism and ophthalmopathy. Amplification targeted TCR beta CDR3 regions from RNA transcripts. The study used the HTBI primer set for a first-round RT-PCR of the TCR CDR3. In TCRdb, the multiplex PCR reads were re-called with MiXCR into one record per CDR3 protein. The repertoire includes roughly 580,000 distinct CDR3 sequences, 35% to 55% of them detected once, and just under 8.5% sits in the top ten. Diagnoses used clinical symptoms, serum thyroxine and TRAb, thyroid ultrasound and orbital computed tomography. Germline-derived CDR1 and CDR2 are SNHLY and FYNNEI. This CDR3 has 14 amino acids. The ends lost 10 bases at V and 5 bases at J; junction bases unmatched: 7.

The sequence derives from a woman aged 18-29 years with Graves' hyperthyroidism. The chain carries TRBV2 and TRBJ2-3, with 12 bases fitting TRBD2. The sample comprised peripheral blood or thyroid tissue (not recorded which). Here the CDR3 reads CATALTSGRDTQYF. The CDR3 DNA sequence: TGTGCCACAGCCCTGACTAGCGGGAGAGATACGCAGTATTTT.